These T cell receptor beta chains were read from a single sample in a study of T-cell memory formation after mild COVID-19. TCRdb re-analysed the 5' RACE reads in MiXCR, keeping a single row per CDR3 protein. The repertoire consists of 290,000 or so distinct CDR3 sequences, with roughly a fifth occurring once and the leading ten covering under 25%. The specimen was PBMCs or a T cell subset sorted from them (not recorded which). These receptor sequences come from a man aged 18 to 30 who had mild COVID-19 (a few samples of this study predate the infection). Cell type and time point are not known. The CDR3 runs from the conserved cysteine through the conserved F or W. D genes are given only for firm matches. Some rows have no size entry. The others give once, few or many, or a class for an expanded clone.

size | D | J | V | CDR3 | DNA
NA | TRBD1 | TRBJ1-6 | TRBV18 | CASSSTGGSSPLHF | TGTGCCAGCTCATCGACAGGGGGCAGTTCACCCCTCCACTTT
few | NA | TRBJ2-7 | TRBV20-1 | CSAAGTESYEQYF | TGCAGTGCGGCGGGGACAGAAAGCTACGAGCAGTACTTC
NA | NA | TRBJ2-3 | TRBV6-5 | CASSYTYTDTQYF | TGTGCCAGCAGTTACACGTACACAGATACGCAGTATTTT
NA | NA | TRBJ2-3 | TRBV4-2 | CASSQGGAADTQYF | TGTGCCAGCAGCCAAGGGGGGGCGGCAGATACGCAGTATTTT
NA | NA | TRBJ1-1 | TRBV7-9 | CASSLLQEGAFF | TGTGCCAGCAGCTTATTACAGGAGGGGGCTTTCTTT
few | NA | TRBJ2-1 | TRBV18 | CASSQLGGILYEQFF | TGTGCCAGCTCCCAGCTAGGCGGTATCCTCTATGAGCAGTTCTTC
NA | TRBD1 | TRBJ1-5 | TRBV7-2 | CASSGTGVQPQHF | TGTGCCAGCAGCGGTACAGGGGTTCAGCCCCAGCATTTT
few | TRBD1 | TRBJ1-1 | TRBV5-1 | CASSPGGFNTEAFF | TGCGCCAGCAGCCCAGGGGGGTTCAACACTGAAGCTTTCTTT
NA | TRBD2 | TRBJ2-5 | TRBV2 | CASGKTSSEETQYF | TGTGCCAGCGGAAAGACTAGCTCCGAAGAGACCCAGTACTTC
NA | NA | TRBJ1-1 | TRBV7-9 | CASNDRSMNTEAFF | TGTGCCAGCAACGACAGGTCCATGAACACTGAAGCTTTCTTT
few | NA | TRBJ2-3 | TRBV29-1 | CSVEGVADTQYF | TGCAGCGTTGAAGGGGTCGCAGATACGCAGTATTTT
many | NA | TRBJ1-1 | TRBV6-5 | CASSYSVGFTEAFF | TGTGCCAGCAGTTACTCGGTAGGGTTCACTGAAGCTTTCTTT
NA | NA | TRBJ2-7 | TRBV5-1 | CASSLEDGSYEQYF | TGCGCCAGCAGCTTGGAGGACGGTTCCTACGAGCAGTACTTC
few | NA | TRBJ1-1 | TRBV28 | CASSLFGAYSGRGNTEAFF | TGTGCCAGCAGTTTATTTGGAGCATACAGCGGCAGGGGGAACACTGAAGCTTTCTTT
NA | NA | TRBJ2-2 | TRBV11-1 | CASSLTGLQNTGELFF | TGTGCCAGCAGCTTGACTGGACTTCAGAACACCGGGGAGCTGTTTTTT
few | NA | TRBJ2-3 | TRBV6-5 | CASSETQAFTDTQYF | TGTGCCAGCAGTGAGACTCAAGCCTTCACAGATACGCAGTATTTT
NA | NA | TRBJ1-1 | TRBV9 | CASSVADGDTEAFF | TGTGCCAGCAGCGTAGCTGATGGGGACACTGAAGCTTTCTTT
many | NA | TRBJ1-2 | TRBV5-1 | CASSLGGEGHGYTF | TGCGCCAGCAGCTTGGGGGGGGAGGGCCATGGCTACACCTTC
NA | NA | TRBJ1-5 | TRBV18 | CATSHLEKEPQHF | TGTGCCACCTCACACCTAGAGAAGGAACCCCAGCATTTT
few | NA | TRBJ1-1 | TRBV12-3/TRBV12-4 | CASSFSLNTEAFF | TGTGCCAGCAGTTTTTCCCTGAACACTGAAGCTTTCTTT
few | NA | TRBJ2-3 | TRBV20-1 | CSTSLPGNTQYF | TGCTCCACGAGCCTGCCAGGGAATACGCAGTATTTT
NA | TRBD1 | TRBJ1-6 | TRBV7-2 | CASSPFATGGLSPLHF | TGTGCCAGCAGCCCATTTGCCACAGGGGGCCTATCACCCCTCCACTTT
NA | TRBD1 | TRBJ2-3 | TRBV20-1 | CSAEDRGADTQYF | TGCAGTGCCGAGGACAGGGGGGCAGATACGCAGTATTTT
NA | NA | TRBJ2-5 | TRBV28 | CAGGIWQGRETQYF | TGTGCCGGGGGGATTTGGCAGGGGCGAGAGACCCAGTACTTC
few | NA | TRBJ2-5 | TRBV29-1 | CSVSLETQYF | TGCAGCGTTTCGTTAGAGACCCAGTACTTC
NA | TRBD1 | TRBJ1-1 | TRBV5-4 | CASSPTGEPGEAFF | TGTGCCAGCAGCCCCACAGGGGAACCGGGCGAAGCTTTCTTT
few | TRBD1 | TRBJ2-3 | TRBV9 | CASSFRDRVTDTQYF | TGTGCCAGCAGCTTCCGGGACAGAGTCACAGATACGCAGTATTTT
many | NA | TRBJ2-1 | TRBV7-2 | CASRRGRRGGNEQFF | TGTGCCAGCAGACGCGGCAGGCGGGGAGGAAATGAGCAGTTCTTC
NA | NA | TRBJ2-5 | TRBV25-1 | CASNPAGQETQYF | TGTGCCAGCAACCCGGCCGGTCAAGAGACCCAGTACTTC
NA | TRBD2 | TRBJ2-5 | TRBV11-2 | CASSLTGLAGQETQYF | TGTGCCAGCAGTCTTACCGGACTAGCGGGGCAAGAGACCCAGTACTTC
few | NA | TRBJ2-6 | TRBV28 | CASSFRRGGGANVLTF | TGTGCCAGCAGTTTCCGGAGGGGAGGTGGGGCCAACGTCCTGACTTTC
few | NA | TRBJ2-5 | TRBV7-2 | CASSFQAAQETQYF | TGTGCCAGCAGCTTTCAAGCGGCACAAGAGACCCAGTACTTC
many | NA | TRBJ2-2 | TRBV5-1 | CASSLAGPKSGELFF | TGCGCCAGCAGCTTGGCGGGACCCAAATCCGGGGAGCTGTTTTTT
NA | NA | TRBJ2-5 | TRBV5-1 | CASSLGDPETQYF | TGCGCCAGCAGCTTGGGCGATCCAGAGACCCAGTACTTC
NA | TRBD2 | TRBJ2-1 | TRBV24-1 | CATSDGAGPNNEQFF | TGTGCCACCAGTGACGGAGCGGGACCCAACAATGAGCAGTTCTTC
NA | NA | TRBJ2-1 | TRBV5-1 | CASSLSRGSYNEQFF | TGCGCCAGCAGCTTGTCACGGGGCTCCTACAATGAGCAGTTCTTC
few | NA | TRBJ2-5 | TRBV4-1 | CASSQERDLQETQYF | TGCGCCAGCAGCCAAGAACGGGATCTTCAAGAGACCCAGTACTTC
NA | TRBD2 | TRBJ2-7 | TRBV27 | CASSSIQRGTYEQYF | TGTGCCAGCAGTTCCATCCAGCGGGGGACCTACGAGCAGTACTTC
NA | TRBD2 | TRBJ2-2 | TRBV20-1 | CSALERGGRGGELFF | TGCAGTGCCTTGGAGCGGGGGGGCCGAGGCGGGGAGCTGTTTTTT
few | NA | TRBJ2-2 | TRBV5-1 | CASASGTVNTGELFF | TGCGCCAGCGCTTCTGGAACAGTGAACACCGGGGAGCTGTTTTTT
NA | NA | TRBJ2-5 | TRBV29-1 | CSYARGSGSETQYF | TGCAGCTACGCCAGGGGAAGTGGTTCGGAGACCCAGTACTTC
NA | NA | TRBJ2-5 | TRBV28 | CASSFSWAPETQYF | TGTGCCAGCAGTTTTTCTTGGGCTCCGGAGACCCAGTACTTC
many | NA | TRBJ1-4 | TRBV12-3/TRBV12-4 | CASSYFGGEKLFF | TGTGCCAGCAGTTATTTTGGGGGTGAAAAACTGTTTTTT
NA | NA | TRBJ2-5 | TRBV6-2/TRBV6-3 | CASSTNRDHRFWAQYF | TGTGCCAGCAGTACAAATAGGGACCACAGGTTTTGGGCCCAGTACTTC
NA | TRBD1 | TRBJ1-2 | TRBV12-3/TRBV12-4 | CASSLRTGFYGYTF | TGTGCCAGCAGTTTAAGGACAGGGTTCTATGGCTACACCTTC
many | NA | TRBJ2-7 | TRBV9 | CASSAGSGDEQYF | TGTGCCAGCAGTGCGGGCAGTGGGGACGAGCAGTACTTC
NA | NA | TRBJ2-5 | TRBV7-6 | CASSFRGWGIGDSETQYF | TGTGCCAGCAGCTTTAGGGGGTGGGGTATCGGAGATTCGGAGACCCAGTACTTC
NA | NA | TRBJ1-6 | TRBV3-1 | CASSQGQIRGSYNSPLHF | TGTGCCAGCAGCCAAGGACAGATAAGAGGCTCCTATAATTCACCCCTCCACTTT
NA | NA | TRBJ1-2 | TRBV21-1 | CASVRGDYGYTF | TGTGCCAGCGTGAGGGGGGACTATGGCTACACCTTC
NA | TRBD2 | TRBJ2-7 | TRBV7-9 | CANSAPAGVGEQYF | TGTGCCAACTCGGCCCCAGCGGGGGTCGGCGAGCAGTACTTC
NA | NA | TRBJ1-6 | TRBV4-2 | CASSQETGRRLNSPLHF | TGTGCCAGCAGCCAAGAAACAGGGCGGAGACTTAATTCACCCCTCCACTTT
NA | TRBD1 | TRBJ1-2 | TRBV6-6 | CASSYPIGQGEGYTF | TGTGCCAGCAGTTACCCGATTGGACAGGGGGAGGGCTACACCTTC
NA | NA | TRBJ1-1 | TRBV7-9 | CASSWTGTEAFF | TGTGCCAGCAGCTGGACTGGCACTGAAGCTTTCTTT
NA | NA | TRBJ2-3 | TRBV7-6 | CASSFPRADTQYF | TGTGCCAGCAGCTTCCCCAGGGCGGATACGCAGTATTTT
NA | NA | TRBJ1-1 | TRBV9 | CASSPGSTMNTEAFF | TGTGCCAGCAGCCCGGGGAGTACCATGAACACTGAAGCTTTCTTT
NA | NA | TRBJ1-1 | TRBV7-2 | CASSFGRVGAAFF | TGTGCCAGCAGCTTCGGGCGGGTAGGGGCGGCTTTCTTT
NA | TRBD1 | TRBJ1-2 | TRBV4-3 | CASSQAGTDHGYTF | TGCGCCAGCAGCCAAGCCGGGACAGATCATGGCTACACCTTC
NA | TRBD2 | TRBJ2-7 | TRBV12-3/TRBV12-4 | CASSFPWGGEQYF | TGTGCCAGCAGTTTCCCCTGGGGGGGGGAGCAGTACTTC
NA | NA | TRBJ2-3 | TRBV5-4 | CASRPAPGTIKSDTQYF | TGTGCCAGCAGACCCGCCCCGGGGACAATCAAGTCGGATACGCAGTATTTT